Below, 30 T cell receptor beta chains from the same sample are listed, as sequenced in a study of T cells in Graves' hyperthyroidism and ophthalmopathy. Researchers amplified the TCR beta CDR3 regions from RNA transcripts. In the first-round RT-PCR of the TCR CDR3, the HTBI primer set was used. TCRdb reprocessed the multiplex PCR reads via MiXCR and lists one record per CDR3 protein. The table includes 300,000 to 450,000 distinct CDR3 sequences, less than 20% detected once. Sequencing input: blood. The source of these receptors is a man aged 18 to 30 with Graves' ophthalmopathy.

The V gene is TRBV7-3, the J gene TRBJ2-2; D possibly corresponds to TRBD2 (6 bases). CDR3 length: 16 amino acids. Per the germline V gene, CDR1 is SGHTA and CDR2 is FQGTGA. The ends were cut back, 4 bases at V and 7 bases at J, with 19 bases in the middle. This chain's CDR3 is CASSSQRASDYGELFF. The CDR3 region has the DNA TGTGCCAGCAGCTCCCAGAGGGCTAGCGACTACGGGGAGCTGTTTTTT.

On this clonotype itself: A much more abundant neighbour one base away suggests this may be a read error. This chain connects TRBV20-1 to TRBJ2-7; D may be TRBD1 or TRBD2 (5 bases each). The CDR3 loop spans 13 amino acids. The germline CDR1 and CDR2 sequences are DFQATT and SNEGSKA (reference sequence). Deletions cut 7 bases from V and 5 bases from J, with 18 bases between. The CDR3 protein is CSVNTGTADEQYF. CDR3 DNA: TGCAGTGTAAACACCGGGACGGCGGACGAGCAGTACTTC.

CDR3 amino acids: CSARDPSGGTEAFF. Written as DNA, the CDR3 is TGCAGTGCTAGAGATCCTAGCGGGGGCACTGAAGCTTTCTTT. The rearrangement links TRBV20-1 to TRBJ1-1; maybe TRBD1 (5 bases). V shed 0 bases and J shed 4 bases, with 12 bases lying between them. The CDR3 runs to 14 residues. CDR1 and CDR2 from the germline V gene are DFQATT and SNEGSKA (reference sequence).

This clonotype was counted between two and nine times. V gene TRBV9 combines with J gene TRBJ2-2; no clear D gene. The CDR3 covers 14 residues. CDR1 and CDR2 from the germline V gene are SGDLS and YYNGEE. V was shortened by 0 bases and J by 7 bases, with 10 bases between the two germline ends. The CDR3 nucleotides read TGTGCCAGCAGCGTAGTTGGGTATGGCGGGGAGCTGTTTTTT. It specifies CASSVVGYGGELFF.

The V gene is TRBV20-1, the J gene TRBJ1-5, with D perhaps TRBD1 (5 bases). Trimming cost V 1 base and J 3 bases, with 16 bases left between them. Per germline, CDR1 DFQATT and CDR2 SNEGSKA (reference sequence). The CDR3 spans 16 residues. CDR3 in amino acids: CSARVPLTVSNQPQHF. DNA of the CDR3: TGCAGTGCTAGAGTCCCGCTGACAGTCTCCAATCAGCCCCAGCATTTT.

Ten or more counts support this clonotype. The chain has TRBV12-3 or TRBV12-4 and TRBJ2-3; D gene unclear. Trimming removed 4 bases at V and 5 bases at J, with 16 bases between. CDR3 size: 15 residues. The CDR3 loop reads CASSSRARGGDTQYF. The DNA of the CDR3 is TGTGCCAGCAGTTCTCGGGCCCGAGGTGGAGATACGCAGTATTTT.

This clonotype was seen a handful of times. As DNA, the CDR3 is TGCGCCAGCAGTGAACAGGGGATTGGACAGCCCCAGCATTTT. As protein: CASSEQGIGQPQHF. The chain couples TRBV10-2 to TRBJ1-5; 7 nucleotides match TRBD1. This CDR3 contains 14 residues. Germline V lookup: CDR1 WSHSY, CDR2 SAAADI. V shed 3 bases and J 7 bases; nucleotides not matched to a gene: 6.

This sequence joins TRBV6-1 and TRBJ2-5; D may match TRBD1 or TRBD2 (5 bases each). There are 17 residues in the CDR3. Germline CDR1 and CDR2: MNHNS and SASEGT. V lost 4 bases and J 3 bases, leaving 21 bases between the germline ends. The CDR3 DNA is TGTGCCAGCAGTGTTTTTCCCCCCGGGACGCAAAAAGAGACCCAGTACTTC. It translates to CASSVFPPGTQKETQYF.

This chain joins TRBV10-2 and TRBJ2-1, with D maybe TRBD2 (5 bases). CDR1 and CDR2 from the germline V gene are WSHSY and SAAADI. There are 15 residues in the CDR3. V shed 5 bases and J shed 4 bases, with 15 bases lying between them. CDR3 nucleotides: TGCGCCAGCAGTTATACTTCCCGGGAATACAATGAGCAGTTCTTC. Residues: CASSYTSREYNEQFF.

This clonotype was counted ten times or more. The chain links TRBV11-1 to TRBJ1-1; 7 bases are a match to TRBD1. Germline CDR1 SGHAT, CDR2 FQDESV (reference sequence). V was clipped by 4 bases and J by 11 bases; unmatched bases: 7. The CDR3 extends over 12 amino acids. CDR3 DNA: TGTGCCAGCAGCTATGGACAGGAGGGGGCTTTCTTT. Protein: CASSYGQEGAFF.

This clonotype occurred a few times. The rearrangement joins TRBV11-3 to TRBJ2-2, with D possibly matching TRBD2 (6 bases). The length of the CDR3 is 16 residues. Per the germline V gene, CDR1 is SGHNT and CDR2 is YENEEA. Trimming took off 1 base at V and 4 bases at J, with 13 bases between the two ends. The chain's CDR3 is CASSLGGSGITGELFF. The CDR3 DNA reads TGTGCCAGCAGCTTAGGGGGTAGCGGTATCACCGGGGAGCTGTTTTTT.

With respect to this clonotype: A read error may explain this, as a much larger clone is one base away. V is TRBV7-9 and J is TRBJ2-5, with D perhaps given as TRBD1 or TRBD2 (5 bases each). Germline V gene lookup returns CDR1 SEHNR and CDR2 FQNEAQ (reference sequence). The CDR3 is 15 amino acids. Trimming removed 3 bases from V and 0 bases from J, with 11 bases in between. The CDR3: CASSLWGRNQETQYF. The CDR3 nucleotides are TGTGCCAGCAGCTTGTGGGGGAGAAACCAAGAGACCCAGTACTTC. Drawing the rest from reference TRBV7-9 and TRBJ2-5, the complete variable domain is DTGVSQNPRHKITKRGQNVTFRCDPISEHNRLYWYRQTLGQGPEFLTYFQNEAQLEKSRLLSDRFSAERPKGSFSTLEIQRTEQGDSAMYLCASSLWGRNQETQYFGPGTRLLVL.

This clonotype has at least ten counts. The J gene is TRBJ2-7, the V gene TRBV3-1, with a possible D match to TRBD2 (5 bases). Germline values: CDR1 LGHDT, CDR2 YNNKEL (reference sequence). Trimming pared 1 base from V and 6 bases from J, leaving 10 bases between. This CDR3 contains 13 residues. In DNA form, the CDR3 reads TGTGCCAGCAGCCAAGGAGGGTCCAGCGAGCAGTACTTC. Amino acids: CASSQGGSSEQYF.

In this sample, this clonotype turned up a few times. Here the CDR3 DNA reads TGTGCCACCAGCAGAACCGAGACCCAGTACTTC. This gives the protein CATSRTETQYF. This chain connects TRBV15 to TRBJ2-5; D is undetermined. Germline V gene data show CDR1 as LNHNV and CDR2 as YYDKDF (reference sequence). V dropped 2 bases and J dropped 5 bases, with 3 bases sitting between them. The CDR3 spans 11 residues. The full variable domain, in which reference TRBV15 and TRBJ2-5 provide the parts outside the CDR3, is DAMVIQNPRYQVTQFGKPVTLSCSQTLNHNVMYWYQQKSSQAPKLLFHYYDKDFNNEADTPDNFQSRRPNTSFCFLDIRSPGLGDTAMYLCATSRTETQYFGPGTRLLVL.

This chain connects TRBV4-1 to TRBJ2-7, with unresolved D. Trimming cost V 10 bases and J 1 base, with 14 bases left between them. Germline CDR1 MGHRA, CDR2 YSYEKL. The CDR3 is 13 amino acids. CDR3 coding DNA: TGCGCCACCAGTCGGGTGGGGTCCTACGAGCAGTACTTC. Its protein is CATSRVGSYEQYF.

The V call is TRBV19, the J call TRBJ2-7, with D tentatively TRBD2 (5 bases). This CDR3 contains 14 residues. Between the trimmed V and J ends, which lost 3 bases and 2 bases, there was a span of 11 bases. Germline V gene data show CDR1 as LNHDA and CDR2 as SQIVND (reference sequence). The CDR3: CASSIRGSPYEQYF. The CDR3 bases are TGTGCCAGTAGTATCCGGGGTAGCCCCTACGAGCAGTACTTC.

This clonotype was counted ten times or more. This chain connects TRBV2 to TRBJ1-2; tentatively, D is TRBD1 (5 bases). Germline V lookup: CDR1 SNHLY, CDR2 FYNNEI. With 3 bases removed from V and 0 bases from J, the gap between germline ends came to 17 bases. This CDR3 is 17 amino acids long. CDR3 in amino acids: CASSDIRGSTSNYGYTF. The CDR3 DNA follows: TGTGCCAGCAGTGATATTAGGGGCAGTACCTCTAACTATGGCTACACCTTC.

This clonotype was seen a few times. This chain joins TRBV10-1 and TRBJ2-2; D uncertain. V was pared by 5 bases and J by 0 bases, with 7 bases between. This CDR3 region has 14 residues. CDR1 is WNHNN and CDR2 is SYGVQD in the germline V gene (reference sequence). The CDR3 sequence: CASSTEPNTGELFF. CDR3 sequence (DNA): TGCGCCAGCAGTACGGAACCGAACACCGGGGAGCTGTTTTTT.

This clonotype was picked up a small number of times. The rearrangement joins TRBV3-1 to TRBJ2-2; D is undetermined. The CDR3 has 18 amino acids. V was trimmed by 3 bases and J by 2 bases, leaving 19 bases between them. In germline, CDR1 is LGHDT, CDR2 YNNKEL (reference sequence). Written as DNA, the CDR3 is TGTGCCAGCAGCCATCCCCTTGGAGTGGGCCCTAACACCGGGGAGCTGTTTTTT. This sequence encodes CASSHPLGVGPNTGELFF. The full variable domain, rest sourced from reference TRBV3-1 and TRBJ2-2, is DTAVSQTPKYLVTQMGNDKSIKCEQNLGHDTMYWYKQDSKKFLKIMFSYNNKELIINETVPNRFSPKSPDKAHLNLHINSLELGDSAVYFCASSHPLGVGPNTGELFFGEGSRLTVL.

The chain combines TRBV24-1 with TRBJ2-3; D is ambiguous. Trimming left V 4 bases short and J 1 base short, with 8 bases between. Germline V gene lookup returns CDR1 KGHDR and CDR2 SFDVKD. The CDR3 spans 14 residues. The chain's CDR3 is CATSERIGTDTQYF. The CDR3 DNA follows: TGTGCCACCAGTGAACGGATCGGCACAGATACGCAGTATTTT.

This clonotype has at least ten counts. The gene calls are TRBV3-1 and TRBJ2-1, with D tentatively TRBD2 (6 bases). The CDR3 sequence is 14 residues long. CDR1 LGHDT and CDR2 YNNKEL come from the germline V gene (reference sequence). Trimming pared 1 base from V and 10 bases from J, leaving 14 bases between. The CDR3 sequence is CASSQVEAGREQFF. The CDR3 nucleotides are TGTGCCAGCAGCCAAGTTGAAGCGGGCCGCGAGCAGTTCTTC.

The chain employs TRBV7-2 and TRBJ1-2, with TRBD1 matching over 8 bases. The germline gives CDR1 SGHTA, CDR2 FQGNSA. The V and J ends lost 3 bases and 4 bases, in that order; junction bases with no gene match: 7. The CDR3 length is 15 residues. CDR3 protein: CASSFIGQGGYGYTF. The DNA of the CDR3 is TGTGCCAGCAGCTTCATTGGACAGGGCGGCTATGGCTACACCTTC. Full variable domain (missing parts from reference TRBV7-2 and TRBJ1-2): GAGVSQSPSNKVTEKGKDVELRCDPISGHTALYWYRQSLGQGLEFLIYFQGNSAPDKSGLPSDRFSAERTGGSVSTLTIQRTQQEDSAVYLCASSFIGQGGYGYTFGSGTRLTVV.

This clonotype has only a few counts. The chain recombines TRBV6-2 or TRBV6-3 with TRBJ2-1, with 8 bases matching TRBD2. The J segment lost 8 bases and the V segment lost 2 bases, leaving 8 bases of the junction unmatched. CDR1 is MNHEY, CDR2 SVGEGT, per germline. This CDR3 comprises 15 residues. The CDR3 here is CASSYDGGAGDEQFF. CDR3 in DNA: TGTGCCAGCAGTTACGACGGGGGGGCAGGTGATGAGCAGTTCTTC.

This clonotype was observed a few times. Here the CDR3 reads CASSSTMGVGEQFF. CDR3 DNA sequence: TGTGCCAGCAGCTCCACCATGGGGGTCGGTGAGCAGTTCTTC. The chain has TRBV7-2 and TRBJ2-1; the D call may be TRBD1 or TRBD2 (5 bases each). Germline V gene data show CDR1 as SGHTA and CDR2 as FQGNSA. The CDR3 length is 14 residues. Trimming left V 4 bases short and J 9 bases short, with 16 bases between.

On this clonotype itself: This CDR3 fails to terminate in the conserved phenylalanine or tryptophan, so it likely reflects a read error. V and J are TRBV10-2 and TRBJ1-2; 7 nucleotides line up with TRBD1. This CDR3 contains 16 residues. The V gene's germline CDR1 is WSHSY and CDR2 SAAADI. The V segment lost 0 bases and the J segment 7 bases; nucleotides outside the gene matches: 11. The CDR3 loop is CASSESGTDALSGYTL. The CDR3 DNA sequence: TGCGCCAGCAGTGAGTCGGGGACAGACGCTCTCTCTGGCTACACCCTC.

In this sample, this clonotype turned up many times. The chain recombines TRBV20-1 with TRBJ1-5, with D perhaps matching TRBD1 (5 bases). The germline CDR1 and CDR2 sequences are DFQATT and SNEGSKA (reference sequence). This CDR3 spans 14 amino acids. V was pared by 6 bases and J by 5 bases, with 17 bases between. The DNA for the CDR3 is TGCAGTGCCGTCCCAGGGTATTTGCATCAGCCCCAGCATTTT. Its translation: CSAVPGYLHQPQHF.

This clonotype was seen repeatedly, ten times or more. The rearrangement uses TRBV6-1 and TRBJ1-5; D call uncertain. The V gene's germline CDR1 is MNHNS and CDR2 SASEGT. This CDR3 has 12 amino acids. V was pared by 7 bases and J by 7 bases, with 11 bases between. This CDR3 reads CASTDQAQPQHF. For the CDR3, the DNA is TGTGCCAGCACCGACCAGGCCCAGCCCCAGCATTTT.

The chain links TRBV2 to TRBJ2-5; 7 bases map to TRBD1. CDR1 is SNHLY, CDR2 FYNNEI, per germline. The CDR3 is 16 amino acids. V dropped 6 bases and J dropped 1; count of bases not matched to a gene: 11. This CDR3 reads CASSVLGTEFQETQYF. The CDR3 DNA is TGTGCCAGCAGCGTTTTGGGGACAGAATTCCAAGAGACCCAGTACTTC.

This CDR3 is CASSQPRGGNSPLHF. DNA of the CDR3: TGTGCCAGCAGCCAACCCCGGGGGGGGAATTCACCCCTCCACTTT. This chain joins TRBV7-9 and TRBJ1-6; weak D call: TRBD1 (5 bases). Trimming pared 5 bases from V and 7 bases from J, leaving 15 bases between. Germline assignment: CDR1 SEHNR and CDR2 FQNEAQ (reference sequence). CDR3 length: 15 residues.

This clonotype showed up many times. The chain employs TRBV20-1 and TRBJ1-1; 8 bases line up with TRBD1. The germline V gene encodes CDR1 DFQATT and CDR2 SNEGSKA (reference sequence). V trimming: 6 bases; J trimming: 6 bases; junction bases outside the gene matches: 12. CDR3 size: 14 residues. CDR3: CSATPTGEKAEAFF. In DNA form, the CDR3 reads TGCAGTGCCACCCCGACAGGGGAAAAGGCTGAAGCTTTCTTT.